A selection of T cell receptor beta chains follows, all from one sample in a study of T cell changes during pregnancy in multiple sclerosis. The method was immunoSEQ multiplex PCR; TCRdb's version includes in-frame clones alone and lacks a portion of them. The sample includes 20,000 to 30,000 clones, around nine tenths of them seen just once. The sequencing used CD4+ T cells from peripheral blood mononuclear cells, collected in the first trimester of pregnancy. These receptors all come from a female donor in good health, enrolled as a control in a pregnancy study. The CDR3 runs from the conserved cysteine through the conserved F or W. A D gene is named only where the DNA matches it firmly. Expanded clones are given a class, and other clones once, few, many or no size at all.

>TRBJ1-3|TRBV20-1|-|-
TGCAGTGCTAGTAAGGGGGATTTAGGATATTTT
CSASKGDLGYF
>TRBJ2-1|TRBV19|-|-
TGTGCCAGTAGTACGGACGGGAGCTCCTACAATGAGCAGTTCTTC
CASSTDGSSYNEQFF
>TRBJ2-1|TRBV4-2|once|-
TGTGCCAGCAGCCAAGTACTAGATAAGCAGTTCTTC
CASSQVLDKQFF
>TRBJ1-2|TRBV7-9|once|TRBD1
TGTGCCAGCAGCTGGGACAGGGCTGGGGGCTACACCTTC
CASSWDRAGGYTF
>TRBJ1-1|TRBV30|few|TRBD1
TGTGCCTCCACAGGGGGCACTGAAGCTTTCTTT
CASTGGTEAFF
>TRBJ1-1|TRBV5-4|-|-
TGTGCCAGCAGGCTCTCGAAGGGGTGGGGCACTGAAGCTTTCTTT
CASRLSKGWGTEAFF
>TRBJ1-1|TRBV5-4|few|-
TGTGCCAGCAGACCCGACAGGACCCACCCTGAAGCTTTCTTT
CASRPDRTHPEAFF
>TRBJ1-6|TRBV6-5|-|-
TGTGCCAGCAGTCGCAGCTCCTATAATTCACCCCTCCACTTT
CASSRSSYNSPLHF
>TRBJ2-1|TRBV15|-|TRBD2
TGTGCCACCAGCAGAGAGTCTCGTGGGGTGGCGGGAGCTGGGGGTGAGCAGTTCTTC
CATSRESRGVAGAGGEQFF
>TRBJ1-1|TRBV7-9|-|-
TGTGCCAGCAGCCGCGGGACGAACACTGAAGCTTTCTTT
CASSRGTNTEAFF
>TRBJ1-2|TRBV19|-|TRBD1
TGTGCCAGTAGTCCAGGACAGGGGGCAAAAGGCTACACCTTC
CASSPGQGAKGYTF
>TRBJ2-5|TRBV7-6|-|TRBD2
TGTGCCAGCAGCTGGATTGTCGGGGGGCAAGAGACCCAGTACTTC
CASSWIVGGQETQYF
>TRBJ2-7|TRBV9|-|-
TGTGCCAGCAGCGTAGCGACGGGGTCAGGCGAGCAGTACTTC
CASSVATGSGEQYF
>TRBJ2-1|TRBV11-1|-|TRBD2
TGTGCCAGCAGCTTAGGTCAGGGAGGGACTAGGCATGAGCAGTTCTTC
CASSLGQGGTRHEQFF
>TRBJ2-5|TRBV4-1|-|TRBD2
TGCGCCAGCAGCCAAGATTTCGCGGGGGGCCAAGAGACCCAGTACTTC
CASSQDFAGGQETQYF
>TRBJ2-3|TRBV19|-|TRBD2
TGTGCCAGTAGTATATGGCGGGGGGCCCACACAGATACGCAGTATTTT
CASSIWRGAHTDTQYF
>TRBJ1-3|TRBV6-5|-|-
TGTGCCAGCAGTCCCCGAGGGGGAACGGCAAACACCATATATTTT
CASSPRGGTANTIYF
>TRBJ1-4|TRBV6-5|-|-
TGTGCCAGCAGTTACAGGCTTGGGCCGACTAATGAAAAACTGTTTTTT
CASSYRLGPTNEKLFF
>TRBJ2-3|TRBV6-5|-|TRBD2
TGTGCCAGCAGTTTAGAAGCGGGAGGTCCCACAGATACGCAGTATTTT
CASSLEAGGPTDTQYF
>TRBJ2-3|TRBV29-1|-|-
TGCAGCGTTGTGGCAAGCACAGATACGCAGTATTTT
CSVVASTDTQYF
>TRBJ1-1|TRBV12-5|-|TRBD1
TGTGCTAGTGGTTTTGAAGGACAGGGGACGACTGAAGCTTTCTTT
CASGFEGQGTTEAFF
>TRBJ1-5|TRBV2|-|-
TGTGCCAGCAGTGAAATCACGCAGGGTCAGCCCCAGCATTTT
CASSEITQGQPQHF
>TRBJ2-7|TRBV10-3|few|TRBD2
TGTGCCATCAGTGAGACTAGCGGCTACGAGCAGTACTTC
CAISETSGYEQYF
>TRBJ2-7|TRBV18|-|-
TGTGCCAGCTCCCGGGTCGGCTCCTACGAGCAGTACTTC
CASSRVGSYEQYF
>TRBJ2-3|TRBV6-5|-|TRBD1
TGTGCCAGCCGAAGACAGGGGTCAGATACGCAGTATTTT
CASRRQGSDTQYF
>TRBJ1-1|TRBV5-4|-|-
TGTGCCAGCAGCCCGCCTCTGAAACTCTCGACGGGGAACACTGAAGCTTTCTTT
CASSPPLKLSTGNTEAFF
>TRBJ1-2|TRBV28|-|-
TGTGCCAGCAGTTGGGAACCCGGACAGTTTAACTATGGCTACACCTTC
CASSWEPGQFNYGYTF
>TRBJ2-2|TRBV6-6|-|TRBD1
TGTGCCAGCAGTCCCCCCGCAGGGGGCGGAACCGGGGAGCTGTTTTTT
CASSPPAGGGTGELFF
>TRBJ2-3|TRBV10-3|-|TRBD1
TGTGCCATCAGTGAGTCCGACAGGGGAGGCTTCGACGATACGCAGTATTTT
CAISESDRGGFDDTQYF
>TRBJ1-6|TRBV7-6|few|TRBD1
TGTGCCAGCAGCCGGGTACAGGGGGGTTCACCCCTCCACTTT
CASSRVQGGSPLHF
>TRBJ2-7|TRBV6-1|once|TRBD1
TGTGCCAGCGACAGGGGCGGCGCCTACGAGCAGTACTTC
CASDRGGAYEQYF
>TRBJ1-5|TRBV7-8|-|-
TGTGCCAGCAGCAAAAAAGGGAGGGGCAATCAGCCCCAGCATTTT
CASSKKGRGNQPQHF
>TRBJ1-5|TRBV28|-|TRBD1
TGTGCCAGCAGTCTGACAGGGCCCAATCAGCCCCAGCATTTT
CASSLTGPNQPQHF
>TRBJ1-5|TRBV5-6|-|TRBD1
TGTGCCAGCAGCACGACAGGGGGAGGCAATCAGCCCCAGCATTTT
CASSTTGGGNQPQHF
>TRBJ1-1|TRBV19|-|TRBD1
TGTGCCAGTAGTACCGGGGACAGGGTCGGAGCTTTCTTT
CASSTGDRVGAFF
>TRBJ1-2|TRBV27|-|-
TGTGCCAGCAGTCCCGCATCAGGCGGGAATGGCTACACCTTC
CASSPASGGNGYTF
>TRBJ1-5|TRBV11-2|-|TRBD1
TGTGCCAGCAGCCTGGACAGGGATCAGCCCCAGCATTTT
CASSLDRDQPQHF
>TRBJ1-5|TRBV5-8|-|-
TGTGCCAGCAGCACCCAACAGGGAGTCGGCAATCAGCCCCAGCATTTT
CASSTQQGVGNQPQHF
>TRBJ2-1|TRBV2|-|TRBD1
TGTGCCAGCAGTAAGACAGGGGCGCCGCAGTTCTTC
CASSKTGAPQFF
>TRBJ2-1|TRBV5-1|-|-
TGCGCCAGCTTATCGGGAGTTGGGCACAATGAGCAGTTCTTC
CASLSGVGHNEQFF
>TRBJ1-2|TRBV2|medium-sized|-
TGTGCCAGCAGTGTAACCGCGGGTCATGGCTACACCTTC
CASSVTAGHGYTF
>TRBJ1-4|TRBV5-4|-|-
TGTGCCAGCAGCTATAACTGGGGAGCTAATGAAAAACTGTTTTTT
CASSYNWGANEKLFF
>TRBJ2-7|TRBV10-3|-|TRBD1
TGTGCCATCCGACAGGGGAGCTCCTACGAGCAGTACTTC
CAIRQGSSYEQYF
>TRBJ2-1|TRBV4-1|-|-
TGCGCCAGCAGCCCAGAAAGTCGGACAGTGAATGAGCAGTTCTTC
CASSPESRTVNEQFF
>TRBJ2-6|TRBV19|-|TRBD2
TGTGCCAGTAGTATGGGAGGGCCCAACGTCCTGACTTTC
CASSMGGPNVLTF
>TRBJ2-1|TRBV6-5|-|TRBD2
TGTGCCAGCAGAAGCGGGAGCTACAATGAGCAGTTCTTC
CASRSGSYNEQFF